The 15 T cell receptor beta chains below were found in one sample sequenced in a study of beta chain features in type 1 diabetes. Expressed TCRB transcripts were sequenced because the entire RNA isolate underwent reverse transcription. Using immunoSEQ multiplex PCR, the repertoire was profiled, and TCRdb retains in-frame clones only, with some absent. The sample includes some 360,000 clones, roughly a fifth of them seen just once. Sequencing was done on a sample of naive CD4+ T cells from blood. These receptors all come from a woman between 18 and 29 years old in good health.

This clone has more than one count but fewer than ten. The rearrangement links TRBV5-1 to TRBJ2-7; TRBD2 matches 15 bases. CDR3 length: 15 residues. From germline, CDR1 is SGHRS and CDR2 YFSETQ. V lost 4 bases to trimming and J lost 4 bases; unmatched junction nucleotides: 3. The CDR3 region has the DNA TGCGCCAGCAGCGGCGGGACTAGCGGGGGGTACGAGCAGTACTTC. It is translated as CASSGGTSGGYEQYF.

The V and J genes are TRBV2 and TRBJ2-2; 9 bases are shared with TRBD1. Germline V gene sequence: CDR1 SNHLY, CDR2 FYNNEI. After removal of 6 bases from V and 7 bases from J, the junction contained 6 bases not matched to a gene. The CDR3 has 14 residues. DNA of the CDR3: TGTGCCAGCAGAAACAGGGGGCTAGGCGGGGAGCTGTTTTTT. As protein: CASRNRGLGGELFF.

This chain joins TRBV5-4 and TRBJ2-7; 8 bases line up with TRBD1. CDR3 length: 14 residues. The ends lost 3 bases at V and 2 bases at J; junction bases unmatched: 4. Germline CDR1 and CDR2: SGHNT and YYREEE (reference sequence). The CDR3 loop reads CASSSRQGPYEQYF. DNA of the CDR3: TGTGCCAGCAGCTCCAGACAGGGGCCCTACGAGCAGTACTTC.

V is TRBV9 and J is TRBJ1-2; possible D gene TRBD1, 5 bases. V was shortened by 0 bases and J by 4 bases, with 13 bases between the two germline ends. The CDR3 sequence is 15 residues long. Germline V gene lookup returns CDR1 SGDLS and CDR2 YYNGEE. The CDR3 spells CASSVELGEAYGYTF. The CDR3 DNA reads TGTGCCAGCAGCGTAGAATTAGGGGAGGCCTATGGCTACACCTTC.

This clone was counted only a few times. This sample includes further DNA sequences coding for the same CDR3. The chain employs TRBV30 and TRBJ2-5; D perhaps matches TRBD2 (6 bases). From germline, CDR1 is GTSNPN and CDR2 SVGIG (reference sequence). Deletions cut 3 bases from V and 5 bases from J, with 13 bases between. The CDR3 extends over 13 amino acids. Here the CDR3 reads CAWRGDSGETQYF. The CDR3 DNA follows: TGTGCCTGGAGAGGGGACTCGGGGGAGACCCAGTACTTC.

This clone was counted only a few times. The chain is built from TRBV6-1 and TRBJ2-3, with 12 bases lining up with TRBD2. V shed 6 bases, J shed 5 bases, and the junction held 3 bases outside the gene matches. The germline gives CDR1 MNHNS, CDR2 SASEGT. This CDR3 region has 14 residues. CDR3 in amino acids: CASSPSGRVDTQYF. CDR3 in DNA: TGTGCCAGCAGCCCTAGCGGGAGGGTAGATACGCAGTATTTT.

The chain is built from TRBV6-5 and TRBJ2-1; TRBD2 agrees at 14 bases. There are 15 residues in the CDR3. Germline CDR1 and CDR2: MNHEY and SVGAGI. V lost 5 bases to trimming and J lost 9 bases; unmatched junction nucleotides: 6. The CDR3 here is CASSTTSGRDSEQFF. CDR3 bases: TGTGCCAGCAGTACGACTAGCGGGAGGGATAGTGAGCAGTTCTTC.

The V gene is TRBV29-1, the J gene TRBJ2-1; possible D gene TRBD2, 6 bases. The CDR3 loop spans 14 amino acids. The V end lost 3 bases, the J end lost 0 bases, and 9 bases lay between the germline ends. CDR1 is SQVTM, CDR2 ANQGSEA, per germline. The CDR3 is CSVDGGGSYNEQFF. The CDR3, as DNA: TGCAGCGTTGATGGGGGAGGCTCCTACAATGAGCAGTTCTTC.

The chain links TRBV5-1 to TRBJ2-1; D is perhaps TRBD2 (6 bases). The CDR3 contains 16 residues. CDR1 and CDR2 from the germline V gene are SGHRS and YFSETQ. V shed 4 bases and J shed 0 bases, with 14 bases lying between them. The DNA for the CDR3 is TGCGCCAGCAGCCGGGCTAGCGTCTCCTCCTACAATGAGCAGTTCTTC. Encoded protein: CASSRASVSSYNEQFF. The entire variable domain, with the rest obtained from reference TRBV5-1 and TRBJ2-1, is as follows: KAGVTQTPRYLIKTRGQQVTLSCSPISGHRSVSWYQQTPGQGLQFLFEYFSETQRNKGNFPGRFSGRQFSNSRSEMNVSTLELGDSALYLCASSRASVSSYNEQFFGPGTRLTVL.

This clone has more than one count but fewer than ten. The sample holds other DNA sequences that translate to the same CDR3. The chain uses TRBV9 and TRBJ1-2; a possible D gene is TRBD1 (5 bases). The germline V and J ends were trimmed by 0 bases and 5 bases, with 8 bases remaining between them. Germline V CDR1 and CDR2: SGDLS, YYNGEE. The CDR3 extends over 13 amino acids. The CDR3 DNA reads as TGTGCCAGCAGCGTAGCTGGGACTTATGGCTACACCTTC. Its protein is CASSVAGTYGYTF.

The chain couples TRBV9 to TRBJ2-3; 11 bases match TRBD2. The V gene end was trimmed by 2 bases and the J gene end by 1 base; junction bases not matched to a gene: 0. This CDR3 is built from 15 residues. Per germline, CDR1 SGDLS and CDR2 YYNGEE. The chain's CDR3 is CASSVTSGGTDTQYF. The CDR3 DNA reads TGTGCCAGCAGCGTGACTAGCGGGGGCACAGATACGCAGTATTTT.

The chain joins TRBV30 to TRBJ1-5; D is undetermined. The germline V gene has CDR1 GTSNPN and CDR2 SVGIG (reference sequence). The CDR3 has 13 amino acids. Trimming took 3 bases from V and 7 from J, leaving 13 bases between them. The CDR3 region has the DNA TGTGCCTGGAGCTTTAGACGAGGCCAGCCCCAGCATTTT. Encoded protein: CAWSFRRGQPQHF. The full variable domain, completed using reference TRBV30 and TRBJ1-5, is SQTIHQWPATLVQPVGSPLSLECTVEGTSNPNLYWYRQAAGRGLQLLFYSVGIGQISSEVPQNLSASRPQDRQFILSSKKLLLSDSGFYLCAWSFRRGQPQHFGDGTRLSIL.

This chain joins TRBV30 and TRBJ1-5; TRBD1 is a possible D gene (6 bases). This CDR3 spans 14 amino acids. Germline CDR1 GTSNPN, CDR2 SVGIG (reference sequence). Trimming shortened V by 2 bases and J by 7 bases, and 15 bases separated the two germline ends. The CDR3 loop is CAWSKPGQSQPQHF. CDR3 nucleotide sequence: TGTGCCTGGAGTAAACCGGGACAAAGCCAGCCCCAGCATTTT.

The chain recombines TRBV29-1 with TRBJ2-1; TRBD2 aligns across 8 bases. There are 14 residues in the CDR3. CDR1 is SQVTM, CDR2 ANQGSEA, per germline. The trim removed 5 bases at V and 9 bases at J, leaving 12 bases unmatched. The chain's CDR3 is CSVRSVLAVSEQFF. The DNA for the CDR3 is TGCAGCGTTAGGAGTGTACTAGCGGTGAGTGAGCAGTTCTTC.

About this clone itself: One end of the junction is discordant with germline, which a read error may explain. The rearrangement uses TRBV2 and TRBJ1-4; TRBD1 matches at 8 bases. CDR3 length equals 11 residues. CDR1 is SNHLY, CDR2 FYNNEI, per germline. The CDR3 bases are TGTGCCAGCAAGTACTCGGACAGGGCGATTTTT. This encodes CASKYSDRAIF.